The sequence of this T cell receptor (beta chain) was determined in a study of blood T cell repertoires in COVID-19. Overall study context: In each case, the material was cDNA or gDNA derived from T cells, B-cell-depleted T cells, or PBMCs.

Germline loops: CDR1 SGHVS, CDR2 FQNEAQ. This CDR3 comprises 12 residues. Trimming stripped 5 bases from V and 8 bases from J, with 12 bases between. Original processing notes: Using reference gene primer amplification, nucleated cell counts were estimated. Libraries were prepared by immunoSEQ multiplex PCR; TCRdb keeps only in-frame clonotypes and omits some of them. V and J calls and clone size are copied from that table; D and trimming were computed from the DNA. This sample has 40,000 to 45,000 clones, with approximately 90% found just once. Input material: peripheral blood. The chain joins TRBV7-8 to TRBJ1-1; D is ambiguous. The source is a human donor in a cohort sampled during active COVID-19. The CDR3 loop is CASSRLGREAFF. DNA of the CDR3: TGTGCCAGCAGCCGTCTCGGGAGAGAAGCTTTCTTT.